The rows below give T cell receptor beta chains drawn from one sample of a study of blood T cell repertoires in COVID-19. Method: immunoSEQ multiplex PCR; TCRdb's copy keeps in-frame clones and lacks some. The table includes just over 250,000 clones, more than 75% detected once. The specimen sequenced was peripheral blood. The source is a man aged 35 to 55 who had recovered from COVID-19. Each CDR3 is given with its conserved first and last residue. Fields, in order: D gene, J gene, V gene, CDR3 protein, CDR3 DNA. The D gene is left open where the match is weak.

D: .; J: TRBJ2-2; V: TRBV25-1; CDR3: CASSDPRQNTGELFF; DNA: TGTGCCAGCAGTGACCCCAGGCAGAACACCGGGGAGCTGTTTTTT
D: .; J: TRBJ2-7; V: TRBV6-2/TRBV6-3; CDR3: CASSYSFRGITSYEQYF; DNA: TGTGCCAGCAGTTACTCATTTAGAGGGATAACCTCCTACGAGCAGTACTTC
D: TRBD2; J: TRBJ2-7; V: TRBV19; CDR3: CASSIDRASGAQHF; DNA: TGTGCCAGTAGTATAGATCGGGCTAGCGGAGCGCAGCACTTC
D: .; J: TRBJ1-3; V: TRBV27; CDR3: CASSLSGVLVNTIYF; DNA: TGTGCCAGCAGTTTATCCGGGGTCTTGGTAAACACCATATATTTT
D: TRBD2; J: TRBJ2-7; V: TRBV7-2; CDR3: CASSVNRAGSYEQYF; DNA: TGTGCCAGCAGCGTTAATAGAGCGGGGTCCTACGAGCAGTACTTC
D: TRBD1; J: TRBJ1-3; V: TRBV7-6; CDR3: CASSLATGGLSGNTIYF; DNA: TGTGCCAGCAGCTTAGCCACAGGGGGTCTCTCTGGAAACACCATATATTTT
D: .; J: TRBJ2-3; V: TRBV7-2; CDR3: CASCPRFTDTQYF; DNA: TGTGCCAGCTGTCCCCGGTTCACAGATACGCAGTATTTT
D: TRBD2; J: TRBJ2-5; V: TRBV7-9; CDR3: CASSFPRTSGEETQYF; DNA: TGTGCCAGCAGCTTTCCCCGGACTAGCGGGGAAGAGACCCAGTACTTC
D: .; J: TRBJ2-1; V: TRBV2; CDR3: CASSSGWGVSDEQFF; DNA: TGTGCCAGCAGTTCCGGGTGGGGGGTGTCCGATGAGCAGTTCTTC
D: TRBD1; J: TRBJ1-2; V: TRBV5-6; CDR3: CASRFGQGHGYTF; DNA: TGTGCCAGCAGATTCGGACAGGGTCATGGCTACACCTTC
D: .; J: TRBJ2-5; V: TRBV19; CDR3: CASSISDSEGETQYF; DNA: TGTGCCAGTAGTATTTCGGACAGCGAGGGGGAGACCCAGTACTTC
D: TRBD2; J: TRBJ2-7; V: TRBV10-2; CDR3: CAGTGTTSYEQYF; DNA: TGCGCCGGTACCGGGACTACCTCCTACGAGCAGTACTTC
D: TRBD1; J: TRBJ2-1; V: TRBV15; CDR3: CAIGTGAYNEQFF; DNA: TGTGCCATTGGGACAGGGGCCTACAATGAGCAGTTCTTC